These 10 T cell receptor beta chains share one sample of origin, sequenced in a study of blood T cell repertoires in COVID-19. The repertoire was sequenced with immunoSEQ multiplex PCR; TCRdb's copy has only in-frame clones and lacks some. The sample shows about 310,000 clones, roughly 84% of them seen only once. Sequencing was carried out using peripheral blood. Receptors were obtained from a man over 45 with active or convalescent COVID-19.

CDR3 protein: CASSPYWGQGNQPQHF. In nucleotides, the CDR3 is TGTGCCAGCAGCCCCTATTGGGGACAGGGGAATCAGCCCCAGCATTTT. The chain is built from TRBV7-2 and TRBJ1-5; 10 bases align to TRBD1. Germline V CDR1 and CDR2: SGHTA, FQGNSA. Trimming took 5 bases from V and 4 from J; bases not matched to a gene: 8. This CDR3 is built from 16 residues. The whole variable domain, filled in from reference TRBV7-2 and TRBJ1-5, reads GAGVSQSPSNKVTEKGKDVELRCDPISGHTALYWYRQSLGQGLEFLIYFQGNSAPDKSGLPSDRFSAERTGGSVSTLTIQRTQQEDSAVYLCASSPYWGQGNQPQHFGDGTRLSIL.

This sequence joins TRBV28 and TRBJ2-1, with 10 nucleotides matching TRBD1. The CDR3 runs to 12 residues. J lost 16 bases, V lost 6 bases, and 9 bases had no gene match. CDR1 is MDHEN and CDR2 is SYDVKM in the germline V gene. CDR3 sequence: CASSDRDRGTFF. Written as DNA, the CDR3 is TGTGCCAGCAGCGACCGGGACAGGGGTACCTTCTTC.

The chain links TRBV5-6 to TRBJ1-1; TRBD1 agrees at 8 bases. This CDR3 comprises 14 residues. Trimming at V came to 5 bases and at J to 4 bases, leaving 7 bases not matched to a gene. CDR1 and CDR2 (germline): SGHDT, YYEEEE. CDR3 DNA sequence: TGTGCCAGCAGTTCGGACAGGGTCCCCACTGAAGCTTTCTTT. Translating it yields CASSSDRVPTEAFF.

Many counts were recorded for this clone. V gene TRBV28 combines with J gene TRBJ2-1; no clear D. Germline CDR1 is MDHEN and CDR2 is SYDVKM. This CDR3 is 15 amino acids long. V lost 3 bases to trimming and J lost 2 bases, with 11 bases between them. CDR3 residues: CASSFHQNTYNEQFF. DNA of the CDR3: TGTGCCAGCAGTTTTCACCAAAACACCTACAATGAGCAGTTCTTC.

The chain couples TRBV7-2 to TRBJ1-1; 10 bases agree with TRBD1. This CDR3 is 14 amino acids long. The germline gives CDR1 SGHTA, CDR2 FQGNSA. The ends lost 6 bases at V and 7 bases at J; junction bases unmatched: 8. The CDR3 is CASRPRQGAGEAFF. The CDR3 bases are TGTGCCAGCAGACCCCGACAGGGGGCGGGTGAAGCTTTCTTT.

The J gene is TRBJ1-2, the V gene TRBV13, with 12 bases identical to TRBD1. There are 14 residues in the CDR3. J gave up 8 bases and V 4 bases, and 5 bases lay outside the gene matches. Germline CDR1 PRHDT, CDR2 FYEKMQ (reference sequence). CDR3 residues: CASSSGQGALGYTF. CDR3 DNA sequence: TGTGCCAGCAGCTCGGGACAGGGGGCGCTAGGCTACACCTTC.

The CDR3 region has the DNA TGTGCCAGCAGTTCCGCGGGGGGGGGCTATGGCTACACCTTC. It yields the protein CASSSAGGGYGYTF. The rearrangement joins TRBV2 to TRBJ1-2; maybe TRBD1 (5 bases). Germline CDR1 and CDR2: SNHLY and FYNNEI. Trimming removed 5 bases from V and 4 bases from J, with 14 bases in between. The CDR3 runs 14 residues.

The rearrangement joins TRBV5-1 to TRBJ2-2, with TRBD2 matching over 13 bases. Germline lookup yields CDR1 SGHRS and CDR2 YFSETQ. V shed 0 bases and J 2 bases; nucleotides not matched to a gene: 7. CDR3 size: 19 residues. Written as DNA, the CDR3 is TGCGCCAGCAGCTTGGCTGGAGGACTAGCGGGGGTTAACACCGGGGAGCTGTTTTTT. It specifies CASSLAGGLAGVNTGELFF.

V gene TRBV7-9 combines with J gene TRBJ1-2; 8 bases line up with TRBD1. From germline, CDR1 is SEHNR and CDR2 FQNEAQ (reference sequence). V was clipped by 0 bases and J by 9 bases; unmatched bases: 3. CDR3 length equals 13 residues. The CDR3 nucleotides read TGTGCCAGCAGCTTAGCCGGACAGGGACGCTACACCTTC. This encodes CASSLAGQGRYTF. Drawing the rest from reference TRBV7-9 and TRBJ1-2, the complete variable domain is DTGVSQNPRHKITKRGQNVTFRCDPISEHNRLYWYRQTLGQGPEFLTYFQNEAQLEKSRLLSDRFSAERPKGSFSTLEIQRTEQGDSAMYLCASSLAGQGRYTFGSGTRLTVV.

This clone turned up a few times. CDR3 sequence: CSAAGGYEQYF. As DNA, the CDR3 is TGCAGTGCTGCAGGGGGCTACGAGCAGTACTTC. The rearrangement uses TRBV20-1 and TRBJ2-7, with TRBD1 identical over 7 bases. The CDR3 has 11 residues. Germline CDR1 is DFQATT and CDR2 is SNEGSKA (reference sequence). V dropped 5 bases and J dropped 3; count of bases not matched to a gene: 1.